Listed below are T cell receptor beta chains from one sample, sequenced in a study of regulatory T cells in long-lasting Graves disease. TCRdb recomputed calls from the multiplex PCR reads with MiXCR, one row per CDR3 protein. The table shows about 350,000 distinct CDR3 sequences, with 16% occurring only once. These data were also filed under a second study, of T cells in Graves' hyperthyroidism and ophthalmopathy.

Specimen: peripheral blood mononuclear cells (PBMCs), collected at new diagnosis, from a patient treated with antithyroid drugs. Source of these receptors: a man aged 35 to 55 with Graves disease. CDR3s leave out the opening cysteine and the closing phenylalanine or tryptophan. The order of the fields is clone size, CDR3 length, V gene, CDR3 protein. The listing skips clone size in some rows; elsewhere it reads once, few, many or a size class.

clone_size: many
cdr3_length: 11
v_call: TRBV30
cdr3_aa: AWTQQVNTEAF

clone_size: few
cdr3_length: 14
v_call: TRBV24-1
cdr3_aa: ATSALTGISTDTQY

clone_size: many
cdr3_length: 15
v_call: TRBV28
cdr3_aa: ASSLGVGGVVEDTQY

clone_size: few
cdr3_length: 11
v_call: TRBV24-1
cdr3_aa: ATKQDPTDTQY

clone_size: NA
cdr3_length: 14
v_call: TRBV5-1
cdr3_aa: ASSPRPTGPTGELF

clone_size: few
cdr3_length: 11
v_call: TRBV5-1
cdr3_aa: ASSTEGAGELF

clone_size: NA
cdr3_length: 15
v_call: TRBV20-1
cdr3_aa: SARDRASGGNTDTQY

clone_size: many
cdr3_length: 10
v_call: TRBV9
cdr3_aa: ASSPNTGGYT

clone_size: few
cdr3_length: 12
v_call: TRBV10-2
cdr3_aa: ASSQSSSGNTIY

clone_size: many
cdr3_length: 11
v_call: TRBV2
cdr3_aa: ASGDGLGQPQH

clone_size: many
cdr3_length: 13
v_call: TRBV7-9
cdr3_aa: ASSLGPQHQETQY

clone_size: many
cdr3_length: 12
v_call: TRBV5-1
cdr3_aa: ASTDVLNTGELF

clone_size: many
cdr3_length: 16
v_call: TRBV6-1
cdr3_aa: ASSQGVTSGGRQETQY

clone_size: few
cdr3_length: 10
v_call: TRBV28
cdr3_aa: ASSTTGNIQY

clone_size: NA
cdr3_length: 12
v_call: TRBV10-3
cdr3_aa: ATFPGLAVNEQF

clone_size: NA
cdr3_length: 12
v_call: TRBV20-1
cdr3_aa: SAGDRGRYNEQF

clone_size: many
cdr3_length: 12
v_call: TRBV29-1
cdr3_aa: SAWYSGGVETQY

clone_size: NA
cdr3_length: 17
v_call: TRBV6-5
cdr3_aa: ASSYPDRQDRGTTGELF

clone_size: NA
cdr3_length: 14
v_call: TRBV4-2
cdr3_aa: ASSQTSGRAAETQY

clone_size: few
cdr3_length: 13
v_call: TRBV5-1
cdr3_aa: ASSLVTAGANVLT

clone_size: NA
cdr3_length: 15
v_call: TRBV5-1
cdr3_aa: ASSRGDTYRGPETQY